This paragraph reports one T cell receptor (beta chain). The assay was immunoSEQ multiplex PCR, and TCRdb's table has in-frame clones only and misses some. Among fewer than 300,000 clones listed, about nine tenths were seen once. V gave up 1 base and J gave up 5 bases, with 6 bases separating them. This CDR3 region has 13 residues. Per germline, CDR1 SGHTA and CDR2 FQGNSA. This sample was taken from a study of blood T cell repertoires in COVID-19. Study-level information: The analysed material was cDNA or gDNA that came from T cells, B-cell-depleted T cells, or PBMCs.

This receptor was taken from a woman younger than 45 with COVID-19, enrolled during active disease. The V and J genes are TRBV7-2 and TRBJ1-5, with unresolved D. The sequencing input was peripheral blood. CDR3 bases: TGTGCCAGCAGCTTAGACAGCTATCAGCCCCAGCATTTT. Amino acid sequence: CASSLDSYQPQHF.